This TCR beta chain derives from a study of CD8 T cells in Susac syndrome. In regard to this clonotype: The antigen remains unidentified.

CD8+ and CD4+ T cells circulating in blood were sequenced for TCR beta. Roughly 0.45 to 1 ug RNA was reverse transcribed with random hexamers. TCR beta CDR3 was amplified by immunoSEQ multiplex PCR. This amplification extended across 54 Vbeta and 13 Jbeta segments. Each CDR3 protein gets one entry after TCRdb re-called the immunoSEQ multiplex PCR reads with MiXCR. The sample yields 200,000 or so distinct CDR3 sequences, 90% to 95% seen once. Study outcomes and limitations: As the study acknowledged, the number of individuals in its TCR sequencing and HLA analysis was relatively small.

The CDR3 covers 14 residues. Germline assignment: CDR1 LGHDT and CDR2 YNNKEL (reference sequence). Trimming took 6 bases from V and 2 from J, leaving 10 bases between them. The rearrangement joins TRBV3-1 to TRBJ2-2; no clear D. The sample comprised CD4+ T cells from PBMCs. The sequence came from a human donor with multiple sclerosis. CDR3 residues: CASRLRVNTGELFF. The CDR3 DNA reads as TGTGCCAGCAGATTACGGGTAAACACCGGGGAGCTGTTTTTT. The full variable domain, completed using reference TRBV3-1 and TRBJ2-2, is DTAVSQTPKYLVTQMGNDKSIKCEQNLGHDTMYWYKQDSKKFLKIMFSYNNKELIINETVPNRFSPKSPDKAHLNLHINSLELGDSAVYFCASRLRVNTGELFFGEGSRLTVL.